The rows below give T cell receptor beta chains drawn from one sample of a study of identical twins. TCRdb reanalysed the 5' RACE reads using MiXCR and keeps one entry per CDR3 protein. The sample shows 250,000 or so distinct CDR3 sequences, roughly 7% of them seen only once. These data are also associated with another study on yellow fever vaccine responses in identical twins.

The material sequenced was memory (CD45RO+) T cells sorted from blood. The receptors originated from a woman under 30 in good health. CDR3s include the opening cysteine and the closing phenylalanine or tryptophan. A D gene is named only where the DNA matches it firmly. Clone size, where shown, is once, few, many, or a class for clones that have expanded.

V gene,J gene,CDR3 length,D gene,clone size,CDR3 protein,CDR3 DNA
TRBV28,TRBJ2-3,15,TRBD1,.,CASSFGTGGTDTQYF,TGTGCCAGCAGTTTTGGGACAGGGGGCACAGATACGCAGTATTTT
TRBV20-1,TRBJ2-3,16,.,.,CSAHPSGERDLDTQYF,TGCAGTGCGCACCCGTCCGGAGAGAGGGACTTGGATACGCAGTATTTT
TRBV7-8,TRBJ2-7,16,TRBD1,many,CASSPRWTGGMYEQYF,TGTGCCAGCAGCCCGAGGTGGACAGGGGGAATGTACGAGCAGTACTTC
TRBV5-3,TRBJ1-1,14,TRBD1,.,CARSNDRADTEAFF,TGTGCCAGAAGCAATGACAGGGCAGACACTGAAGCTTTCTTT
TRBV7-9,TRBJ1-6,15,.,.,CASSSRDWGVSPLHF,TGTGCCAGCAGCTCCCGGGACTGGGGGGTCTCACCCCTCCACTTT
TRBV15,TRBJ1-1,16,TRBD1,many,CATSRGDRGMNTEAFF,TGTGCCACCAGCAGAGGGGACAGGGGGATGAACACTGAAGCTTTCTTT
TRBV2,TRBJ2-1,15,.,many,CASRFGALSYNEQFF,TGTGCCAGCAGATTCGGGGCCCTTTCCTACAATGAGCAGTTCTTC
TRBV2,TRBJ2-7,14,TRBD1,.,CASNRDRSSYEQYF,TGTGCCAGTAACCGGGACAGGAGCTCCTACGAGCAGTACTTC
TRBV15,TRBJ1-1,15,TRBD1,few,CATSITQGFNTEAFF,TGTGCCACCAGCATCACACAGGGGTTCAACACTGAAGCTTTCTTT
TRBV9,TRBJ2-3,17,TRBD2,.,CASSRSSASGPEGPQYF,TGTGCCAGCAGTCGTAGCTCGGCTAGCGGCCCGGAGGGGCCGCAGTATTTT
TRBV12-3/TRBV12-4,TRBJ2-3,17,TRBD2,few,CASSPTPGGLRKNTQYF,TGTGCCAGCAGTCCCACGCCGGGGGGACTAAGGAAAAATACGCAGTATTTT
TRBV10-3,TRBJ1-2,13,.,.,CATAGQVNYGYTF,TGTGCCACCGCGGGGCAGGTTAACTATGGCTACACCTTC
TRBV23-1,TRBJ2-7,12,.,.,CASRDSTYEQYF,TGCGCCAGCAGAGACAGTACCTACGAGCAGTACTTC
TRBV7-7,TRBJ2-1,14,.,many,CASSPSGLQNEQFF,TGTGCCAGCAGCCCGTCCGGGCTCCAGAATGAGCAGTTCTTC
TRBV20-1,TRBJ1-3,14,.,few,CSARDKAAGNTIYF,TGCAGTGCTAGAGATAAGGCAGCGGGAAACACCATATATTTT
TRBV12-3/TRBV12-4,TRBJ1-1,14,.,many,CASSLEGRGTEAFF,TGTGCCAGCAGTTTAGAGGGCAGGGGCACTGAAGCTTTCTTT
TRBV3-1,TRBJ1-2,14,.,.,CASSQEFGNYGYTF,TGTGCCAGCAGCCAAGAGTTCGGAAACTATGGCTACACCTTC